These 21 T cell receptor beta chains came from one sample sequenced in a study of tumor and adjacent non-tumor tissue in lung cancer. No cell sorting was done before RNA was extracted from the tissue. The normal lung tissue was taken more than 3 cm from the tumor edge. Three rounds of nested PCR, following a modified ARM-PCR protocol, produced the TCRbeta library. One entry per CDR3 protein, called by TCRdb with MiXCR from the multiplex PCR reads. The data hold around 80,000 distinct CDR3 sequences, with more than 65% observed a single time. Sequenced material: distant non-tumor lung tissue. The receptors derive from a man between 70 and 80 years old with non-small cell lung cancer.

The chain recombines TRBV7-2 with TRBJ1-1, with D maybe TRBD1 (5 bases). Germline V gives CDR1 SGHTA, CDR2 FQGNSA. V lost 5 bases and J lost 1, with 11 bases in between. The CDR3 consists of 14 residues. The chain's CDR3 is CASSMTDQNTEAFF. The DNA for the CDR3 is TGTGCCAGCAGCATGACAGACCAGAACACTGAAGCTTTCTTT.

This clonotype was detected a few times. This CDR3 is missing its conserved last phenylalanine or tryptophan, likely due to a read error. V and J are TRBV29-1 and TRBJ2-2; 7 nucleotides match TRBD1. CDR1 and CDR2 (germline): SQVTM, ANQGSEA. CDR3 length: 13 residues. This CDR3 is CSVTGANTGELFS. CDR3 DNA: TGTAGCGTAACAGGGGCGAACACCGGGGAGCTGTTTTCT.

Details on this clonotype: An end of the junction does not agree with germline; a read error may underlie this. This sequence joins TRBV4-2 and TRBJ2-2; the match to TRBD1 covers 9 bases. The CDR3 spans 16 residues. The germline CDR1 and CDR2 sequences are LGHNA and YNFKEQ. CDR3 loop: CASRQVDRGDTGELFF. In DNA, the CDR3 is TGTGCCAGCCGCCAGGTGGACAGGGGTGACACAGGGGAGCTGTTTTTT.

To note about this clonotype: One end of the junction is discordant with germline, which a read error may explain. This sequence joins TRBV4-1 and TRBJ2-7; 11 bases align to TRBD2. Germline-derived CDR1 and CDR2 are MGHRA and YSYEKL. CDR3 size: 16 residues. DNA for the CDR3: TGCCCCAGGAGCCGGACACTAGCGGGAGAGGGGAACGAGCAGTACTTC. Its protein is CPRSRTLAGEGNEQYF.

Details on this clonotype: This may be a read error, as it is one base from a much larger clone. This sequence joins TRBV10-2 and TRBJ2-7, with D tentatively TRBD2 (6 bases). Germline CDR1 reads WSHSY; CDR2 reads SAAADI. The CDR3 spans 13 residues. With 7 bases removed from V and 5 bases from J, the gap between germline ends came to 15 bases. The CDR3 region is CASISGLRHEQYF. CDR3 DNA sequence: TGCGCCAGCATAAGCGGGTTAAGACACGAGCAGTACTTC.

Points on this clonotype: An end of the junction differs from the germline gene, which may be a read error. The CDR3 nucleotides are TGTACAAGCAGTCCCCAACATGGGAACGCCGGGGAGCTGATTTTT. This gives the protein CTSSPQHGNAGELIF. The chain combines TRBV12-3 or TRBV12-4 with TRBJ2-2; D possibly corresponds to TRBD2 (5 bases). The CDR3 extends over 15 amino acids.

Remarks on this clonotype: A read error is likely, as this CDR3 ends without the conserved phenylalanine or tryptophan. The rearrangement joins TRBV5-4 to TRBJ2-1; the D is unclear. There are 15 residues in the CDR3. Germline CDR1 and CDR2: SGHNT and YYREEE (reference sequence). V lost 4 bases to trimming and J lost 6 bases, with 17 bases between them. The CDR3 is CASSISSEMGNEQFS. As DNA, the CDR3 is TGTGCCAGCAGCATTTCATCCGAGATGGGCAATGAGCAGTTCTCC.

The gene calls are TRBV29-1 and TRBJ2-5; D ambiguous. From germline, CDR1 is SQVTM and CDR2 ANQGSEA. CDR3 length equals 13 residues. The CDR3 DNA sequence: TGCAACGTGGCCGATAGCTTCCATGAGACCCAGTACTTC. Protein product: CNVADSFHETQYF.

In its sample, this clonotype was seen a few times. This may be a read error, as it is one base from a much larger clone. The rearrangement uses TRBV12-3 or TRBV12-4 and TRBJ2-4; tentatively, D is TRBD2 (6 bases). CDR3 size: 13 residues. Trimming took 6 bases from V and 2 from J, leaving 8 bases between them. The CDR3 here is CASRGGTKNIQYF. The DNA of the CDR3 is TGTGCCAGCAGGGGGGGAACCAAAAACATTCAGTACTTC.

In the case of this clonotype: The junction and the germline gene differ at one end; a read error may be behind it. J is TRBJ1-6 and V is TRBV28; 8 bases line up with TRBD1. The CDR3 covers 15 residues. Germline loops: CDR1 MDHEN, CDR2 SYDVKM. The CDR3 nucleotides read TGTGCCAGCAGTTCGGAACAGGGGGTTGGATCACTCCTCCACTTT. Translating gives CASSSEQGVGSLLHF.

As to this clonotype: It is likely a read error, because the conserved phenylalanine at the end of the CDR3 is missing. This chain connects TRBV6-2 or TRBV6-3 to TRBJ1-5; 7 bases line up with TRBD1. Germline V gives CDR1 MNHEY, CDR2 SVGEGT. The length of the CDR3 is 14 residues. The CDR3 protein is CTSTWGTGNQPQHL. CDR3 in DNA: TGTACCAGCACTTGGGGGACAGGCAATCAGCCCCAGCATCTT.

In regard to this clonotype: Relative to the germline gene, one junction end is altered; a read error may explain this. The rearrangement uses TRBV2 and TRBJ2-2; no reliable D call. This CDR3 contains 13 residues. Germline V gene lookup returns CDR1 SNHLY and CDR2 FYNNEI. CDR3 sequence reads: CASREDTTGELFF. DNA for the CDR3: TGTGCCAGCAGAGAAGACACCACCGGGGAGCTGTTTTTT.

Of note for this clonotype: With a much larger clone just one base away, this may be a read error. The CDR3 DNA sequence: TGTACCAGCAGTTCAATCGGGACGGCCGAGCAGTACTTC. Residues: CTSSSIGTAEQYF. The chain joins TRBV5-4 to TRBJ2-7; D may be TRBD1 or TRBD2 (5 bases each). The V gene's germline CDR1 is SGHNT and CDR2 YYREEE (reference sequence). This CDR3 spans 13 amino acids.

A remark on this clonotype: A single base separates this from a much larger clone, so it may be a read error. The chain links TRBV6-2 or TRBV6-3 to TRBJ1-5, with a weak D call TRBD1 (6 bases). The CDR3 is 14 residues long. Germline CDR1 reads MNHEY; CDR2 reads SVGEGT. CDR3 region: CTSSYHRENQPQHF. The CDR3 nucleotides read TGTACCAGCAGTTATCACAGGGAAAATCAGCCCCAGCATTTT.

As for this clonotype: Possible read error: a much larger clone is one base away. The chain carries TRBV6-5 and TRBJ2-3; the D call may be TRBD1 or TRBD2 (6 bases each). CDR3 length: 14 residues. V lost 5 bases and J lost 1, with 10 bases in between. Germline assignment: CDR1 MNHEY and CDR2 SVGAGI. CDR3 in amino acids: CASSRGHRTDTQYF. For the CDR3, the DNA is TGTGCCAGCAGTCGGGGGCACCGCACAGATACGCAGTATTTT.

V gene TRBV4-1 combines with J gene TRBJ1-2; D unresolved. The CDR3 consists of 15 residues. Trimming removed 0 bases at V and 11 bases at J, with 19 bases between. The germline V gene has CDR1 MGHRA and CDR2 YSYEKL. CDR3 loop: CASSQEPKEMDGYTF. CDR3 DNA sequence: TGCGCCAGCAGCCAAGAACCCAAGGAGATGGACGGTTACACCTTC.

The chain recombines TRBV11-3 with TRBJ2-2; D might be TRBD2 (6 bases). The CDR3 sequence is 16 residues long. Trimming removed 7 bases from V and 7 bases from J, with 22 bases in between. From germline, CDR1 is SGHNT and CDR2 YENEEA. In DNA form, the CDR3 reads TGTGCCAGCACCGATGGGGGGATGGAACGTCGCGGGGAGCTGTTTTTT. Its protein is CASTDGGMERRGELFF.

This clonotype ranks as medium-sized (0.01 to 0.1%). This chain connects TRBV12-3 or TRBV12-4 to TRBJ2-1; 7 nucleotides line up with TRBD2. The V gene end was trimmed by 7 bases and the J gene end by 2 bases; junction bases not matched to a gene: 5. This CDR3 contains 14 residues. As DNA, the CDR3 is TGTGCCAGCACTGAGAGCGGGACCTACAATGAGCAGTTCTTC. Protein product: CASTESGTYNEQFF.

On this clonotype: Being one base from a much bigger clone, this may be a read error. The V gene is TRBV7-8, the J gene TRBJ2-7; D not certain. The germline CDR1 and CDR2 sequences are SGHVS and FQNEAQ. The CDR3 is made up of 11 amino acids. This CDR3 reads CVSSLIYEQYF. CDR3 DNA: TGTGTCAGCAGCCTAATATACGAGCAGTACTTC.

To note about this clonotype: A much larger clonotype is one base distant, so this may be a read error. The chain joins TRBV28 to TRBJ2-7, with 7 bases identical to TRBD1. In germline, CDR1 is MDHEN, CDR2 SYDVKM. The CDR3 length is 14 residues. V lost 6 bases, J lost 3 bases, and 8 bases stayed unmatched. The CDR3 region is CASSKTGKGYEQYF. CDR3 nucleotides: TGTGCCAGCAGCAAGACAGGGAAGGGCTACGAGCAGTACTTC. The complete variable domain, with remaining parts taken from reference TRBV28 and TRBJ2-7, reads DVKVTQSSRYLVKRTGEKVFLECVQDMDHENMFWYRQDPGLGLRLIYFSYDVKMKEKGDIPEGYSVSREKKERFSLILESASTNQTSMYLCASSKTGKGYEQYFGPGTRLTVT.

The table lists this clonotype with a few counts. The junction does not match germline at one end; this may be a read error. The V call is TRBV28, the J call TRBJ1-6; D unclear. Germline CDR1 MDHEN, CDR2 SYDVKM. The CDR3 covers 20 residues. CDR3 loop: CASSPTWQFYHNFDNSALHF. In nucleotides, the CDR3 is TGTGCCAGCAGTCCTACCTGGCAGTTTTATCATAACTTTGATAATTCAGCCCTCCACTTT.